This T cell receptor (beta chain) is from a study of cytomegalovirus exposure and HLA in healthy donors. The V and J ends lost 6 bases and 3 bases, in that order; junction bases with no gene match: 4. The germline CDR1 and CDR2 sequences are SNHLY and FYNNEI. This CDR3 comprises 13 residues. PCR used 60 Vbeta primers and 13 Jbeta primers. Repertoires were generated with immunoSEQ multiplex PCR, while TCRdb's copy carries only in-frame clones and drops some. The data contain fewer than 120,000 clones, 75% to 90% of them singletons. This clone was counted only a few times. The source is a man between 35 and 55 years old in good health and CMV-seronegative. The chain employs TRBV2 and TRBJ1-1; TRBD1 agrees at 7 bases. Sequencing was done on a sample of PBMCs. The CDR3 DNA is TGTGCCAGCAGGGCCGACAGGGACACTGAAGCTTTCTTT. Its protein product is CASRADRDTEAFF.